Listed here are 17 T cell receptor beta chains from one sample, sequenced in a study of T-cell reconstitution after alpha-beta-depleted transplantation in children. Library preparation (for TCRbeta) was performed with unique molecular identifiers. TCRdb re-derived calls from the PCR reads in MiXCR, one entry per CDR3 protein. The sample gives some 440,000 distinct CDR3 sequences, around 16% of which show up once; about 32% is in the top ten. The specimen was PBMCs, mostly from graft donor cells, collected 360 days after TCRalphabeta/CD19-depleted stem cell transplant. The origin of the receptors is a boy under three years old who had a stem cell transplant for Wiskott-Aldrich syndrome, so the T cells may come from the graft donor.

This clonotype was detected a few times. CDR3 protein: CASTLRTSTDTQYF. For the CDR3, the DNA is TGTGCCAGCACCCTGAGGACTAGCACAGATACGCAGTATTTT. The chain couples TRBV7-9 to TRBJ2-3; the D gene is possibly TRBD2 (5 bases). From germline, CDR1 is SEHNR and CDR2 FQNEAQ (reference sequence). The CDR3 sequence is 14 residues long. Trimming pared 7 bases from V and 0 bases from J, leaving 11 bases between. The full variable domain, with the rest looked up from reference TRBV7-9 and TRBJ2-3, is DTGVSQNPRHKITKRGQNVTFRCDPISEHNRLYWYRQTLGQGPEFLTYFQNEAQLEKSRLLSDRFSAERPKGSFSTLEIQRTEQGDSAMYLCASTLRTSTDTQYFGPGTRLTVL.

This clonotype was recorded a few times. J is TRBJ2-1 and V is TRBV7-9; D unclear. V dropped 0 bases and J dropped 2 bases, with 11 bases sitting between them. The length of the CDR3 is 16 residues. Per germline, CDR1 SEHNR and CDR2 FQNEAQ (reference sequence). CDR3 loop: CASSLAGKATYNEQFF. The CDR3 DNA is TGTGCCAGCAGCTTAGCAGGGAAGGCCACCTACAATGAGCAGTTCTTC.

This clonotype was picked up a small number of times. The gene calls are TRBV27 and TRBJ2-1; D is uncertain. V was cut by 8 bases and J by 3 bases, with 8 bases left in between. From germline, CDR1 is MNHEY and CDR2 SMNVEV (reference sequence). CDR3 length equals 12 residues. For the CDR3, the DNA is TGTGCCAGCGCTGGAAACTACAATGAGCAGTTCTTC. It encodes CASAGNYNEQFF.

This clonotype has just a few counts. The V call is TRBV20-1, the J call TRBJ2-1; maybe TRBD1 (5 bases). The CDR3 covers 15 residues. The V end was cut by 6 bases, the J end by 3 bases, with 18 bases between. CDR1 is DFQATT and CDR2 is SNEGSKA in the germline V gene (reference sequence). CDR3: CSAPRWGRHYNEQFF. The CDR3 nucleotides are TGCAGTGCCCCTAGGTGGGGCAGGCACTACAATGAGCAGTTCTTC.

V gene TRBV4-2 combines with J gene TRBJ1-2, with D maybe TRBD1 (5 bases). The germline gives CDR1 LGHNA, CDR2 YNFKEQ. The CDR3 length is 15 residues. V was pared by 6 bases and J by 3 bases, with 17 bases between. In DNA, the CDR3 is TGTGCCAGCAGTCATCGTGGGGGTGGTTACTATGGCTACACCTTC. Its translation is CASSHRGGGYYGYTF.

This clonotype was seen more than once but under ten times. The chain carries TRBV5-8 and TRBJ2-3, with D uncertain. This CDR3 is 13 amino acids long. V lost 3 bases, J lost 5 bases, and 10 bases lay in between. Germline V gene data show CDR1 as SGHTS and CDR2 as YDEGEE. The CDR3 loop is CASSSPWGDTQYF. DNA of the CDR3: TGTGCCAGCAGCTCTCCCTGGGGAGATACGCAGTATTTT.

V usage is TRBV2 and J usage is TRBJ1-1; D call uncertain. Trimming removed 6 bases from V and 1 base from J, with 12 bases in between. This CDR3 region has 14 residues. Germline loops: CDR1 SNHLY, CDR2 FYNNEI. The CDR3 nucleotides are TGTGCCAGCAGCTTACAGAGCCCGAACACTGAAGCTTTCTTT. Encoded protein: CASSLQSPNTEAFF.

This clonotype was detected only a few times. The chain employs TRBV5-1 and TRBJ2-1, with D unresolved. The CDR3 runs to 16 residues. V lost 3 bases and J lost 0, with 13 bases in between. The germline V gene has CDR1 SGHRS and CDR2 YFSETQ. The CDR3 nucleotides read TGCGCCAGCAGCTCACGAGGACCTAGCTCCTACAATGAGCAGTTCTTC. This gives the protein CASSSRGPSSYNEQFF.

This clonotype was seen only a few times. The chain links TRBV6-1 to TRBJ2-5; D is perhaps TRBD1 or TRBD2 (6 bases each). Trimming removed 6 bases at V and 2 bases at J, with 13 bases between. Germline V gives CDR1 MNHNS, CDR2 SASEGT. This CDR3 spans 14 amino acids. The chain's CDR3 is CASSRRRGQETQYF. The CDR3, as DNA: TGTGCCAGCAGCCGAAGGAGGGGGCAAGAGACCCAGTACTTC.

This sequence joins TRBV20-1 and TRBJ2-1; TRBD2 might be the D (5 bases). The germline CDR1 and CDR2 sequences are DFQATT and SNEGSKA (reference sequence). The germline V and J ends were trimmed by 6 bases and 0 bases, with 15 bases remaining between them. CDR3 size: 15 residues. CDR3 nucleotide sequence: TGCAGTGCCAATCTAGCATCCAGCTCCTACAATGAGCAGTTCTTC. The encoded protein is CSANLASSSYNEQFF.

V is TRBV24-1 and J is TRBJ2-1; TRBD1 aligns across 12 bases. This CDR3 is 20 amino acids long. CDR1 is KGHDR and CDR2 is SFDVKD in the germline V gene. V lost 4 bases and J lost 4; bases outside the gene matches: 16. This CDR3 reads CATSESGTGGALGFYNEQFF. The DNA of the CDR3 is TGTGCCACCAGTGAGTCCGGGACAGGGGGCGCATTGGGCTTTTACAATGAGCAGTTCTTC.

The gene calls are TRBV5-1 and TRBJ2-1; D is unresolved. The CDR3 spans 14 residues. In germline, CDR1 is SGHRS, CDR2 YFSETQ. The V end was cut by 0 bases, the J end by 5 bases, with 9 bases between. The DNA for the CDR3 is TGCGCCAGCAGCTTGGTTGGCGCAGACAATGAGCAGTTCTTC. Residues: CASSLVGADNEQFF.

This clonotype was counted ten times or more. The chain has TRBV20-1 and TRBJ2-7; D is perhaps TRBD2 (6 bases). CDR1 and CDR2 from the germline V gene are DFQATT and SNEGSKA (reference sequence). This CDR3 is built from 11 residues. The ends were cut back, 3 bases at V and 3 bases at J, with 6 bases in the middle. The CDR3: CSARGGYEQYF. In nucleotides, the CDR3 is TGCAGTGCTAGGGGAGGCTACGAGCAGTACTTC.

On this clonotype itself: A clone one base away is much larger, so this may be a read error. The chain employs TRBV5-1 and TRBJ2-1, with 12 bases matching TRBD2. CDR1 and CDR2 (germline): SGHRS, YFSETQ. The junction had 10 bases not matched to a gene; V was cut back by 4 bases and J by 5 bases. CDR3 length: 17 amino acids. For the CDR3, the DNA is TGCGCCAGCAGCAATACTAGCGGGAGGTGGTGGGACAATGAGCAGTTCTTC. As protein: CASSNTSGRWWDNEQFF.

The CDR3 loop reads CSATRDFPYEQYF. The CDR3 DNA is TGCAGTGCTACCCGGGACTTCCCCTACGAGCAGTACTTC. This chain joins TRBV20-1 and TRBJ2-7, with D perhaps matching TRBD2 (6 bases). The ends were cut back, 4 bases at V and 2 bases at J, with 12 bases in the middle. The CDR3 extends over 13 amino acids. Looked up from germline, CDR1 is DFQATT and CDR2 is SNEGSKA (reference sequence).

This clonotype has a handful of counts. The V and J genes are TRBV5-1 and TRBJ1-2; D remains unclear. Deletions cut 3 bases from V and 2 bases from J, with 11 bases between. The CDR3 length is 14 residues. CDR1 and CDR2 (germline): SGHRS, YFSETQ. CDR3 protein: CASSSWVGNYGYTF. The CDR3 region has the DNA TGCGCCAGCAGCTCCTGGGTGGGGAACTATGGCTACACCTTC.

In this sample, this clonotype turned up a few times. This sequence joins TRBV6-2 or TRBV6-3 and TRBJ1-1, with TRBD1 matching over 8 bases. J lost 2 bases, V lost 6 bases, and 11 bases had no gene match. CDR3 length: 16 amino acids. Germline CDR1 MNHEY, CDR2 SVGEGT. The CDR3 here is CASSYNPGQANTEAFF. CDR3 nucleotide sequence: TGTGCCAGCAGCTATAACCCGGGACAGGCTAACACTGAAGCTTTCTTT.